A single T cell receptor (beta chain) is shown here with its context. It lacks a known antigen. No quality values exist for individual bases; no much larger clone is one base distant. Using the deep immunoSEQ assay, TCR CDR3 regions were amplified from genomic DNA by multiplex PCR. Genomic DNA extracted from each cell subset was distributed evenly over all wells of several immunoSEQ 96-well plates, and each plate served as one replicate. Each replicate PCR for sorted subsets received 150 to 250 ng genomic DNA, equal to roughly 30,000 T cell genomes. Purified libraries were quantified with a Qubit 3.0 fluorometer, sized on a Bioanalyzer 2100, and re-quantified with the KAPA Library Quantification kit. Every immunoSEQ 96-well plate was sequenced on a dedicated single-read 150-cycle Illumina NextSeq 550 flow cell. Per the source publication's procedure: Because the immunoSEQ output held only junctional sequences and lacked quality scores, the filtering could not match the filtering applied to full-length reads. Sequences were annotated with PyIR, a Python wrapper for IgBLAST v1.9, and V/J genes and CDR3 were assigned using IMGT germline references. Reads with weak V/J assignments (E-value above 1e-6), missing CDR3, stop codons, out-of-frame junctions, or ambiguous translated residues were removed. V3J clonotypes were defined by identical inferred V gene, J gene, and CDR3 amino acid sequence. The percentage overlap between two repertoires was calculated by dividing the number of shared unique clonotypes by the size of the smaller repertoire. RTK rarefaction, the Chao1 estimator, and Recon v2.1 estimates of unobserved clonotypes were used to assess repertoire richness. For all TCRbeta clonotypes obtained by the gDNA method from a few donors, generation probabilities were computed with OLGA. Held by TCRdb, this immuneACCESS table contains in-frame sequences only and omits some clones. Under half of the omission traces to an unresolved V gene where checked; the cause of the rest is unknown. That table furnishes V, J and clone size, whereas the DNA furnished D and trimming. The sample data list roughly 1.5 million clones, and approximately 98% of these were observed just once. The ten largest clones add up to approximately 0.45% of the sample.

This record belongs to a study of shared clonotypes between healthy human individuals (dated by TCRdb to the early 2020s). Notes on the research overall: The cohort comprised a couple of women and a few men aged 18 to 49 years. Between about 0.94 and 8.9 billion PBMCs per donor were obtained by leukapheresis. For each donor, CD4 naive and CD4 memory were each run on three plates, CD8 naive on two plates, and CD8 memory on one plate. Different laboratories and diverse techniques were used to prepare libraries and sequence TCR repertoires, to increase sequencing depth and limit assay-specific biases. Blood TCR repertoires of 5 or 6 healthy adults were deeply sequenced to estimate repertoire size and the extent of clonotype sharing between individuals.

The donors were healthy, HIV-negative adults who had no recently reported acute infections or vaccinations. Every donor was a Caucasian adult residing in Nashville, Tennessee, USA. Magnetic negative selection was used to enrich CD4+ T cells, after which naive cells were positively selected on CD45RA and the negative fraction became the memory subset. Blood was obtained by leukapheresis, after which PBMCs were separated by Ficoll-Histopaque density gradient centrifugation and cryopreserved in liquid nitrogen vapor phase. Purity and quantity of every magnetically sorted T cell population were checked by analytical flow cytometry. From each sorted fraction, genomic DNA was isolated and quantified by UV absorbance on a Nanodrop 2000c. The study at large found these results: Sampling was restricted to blood, and TCR repertoires in tissues likely differ from the TCR repertoires found in blood. Sharing across four donors was observed for approximately 5% of naive CD4, less than 4% of naive CD8, over 2% of memory CD4, and around 0.4% of memory CD8 clonotypes. Compared with non-shared clonotypes, the clonotypes found in all four sorted-subset donors had higher generation probabilities. Estimated clonotype richness was generally larger for naive than for memory subsets. Because the study included a small number of donors, the genetic and exposure-history diversity represented was limited. Based on pairwise subsampling, the degree of clonotype sharing among donors was expected to be affected by sequencing depth. Incomplete sequencing was indicated by rarefaction of sorted-subset datasets, despite the large sequencing depth.

Relative to germline, V is missing 4 bases and J is missing 0 bases, with 5 bases of the junction outside any gene match. CDR1 and CDR2, looked up from the germline V gene (reference sequence), are LNHDA and SQIVND. The CDR3 runs 15 residues from the cysteine to the phenylalanine. Only the CDR3 part of the read is kept: 45 bases, read in frame from the first base. The V gene is TRBV19 and the J gene is TRBJ1-1; TRBD1 fits 7 bases in the junction. The sequenced sample consisted of naive CD4+ T cells sorted from blood. Per the publication, the cell subset or site label means: CD45RA+ positively selected. This TCR came from a man aged 25-45 years in good health. Here the CDR3 is given as CASSTLGQLNTEAFF. The sequence in DNA is TGTGCCAGTAGTACCCTGGGACAGCTGAACACTGAAGCTTTCTTT.